This TCR beta chain derives from a study of CXCR3-negative and CXCR3-positive naive CD8 T cells. General study results and limits: Naive CXCR3-positive and CXCR3-negative cells shared similar TRBV-TRBJ usage, unlike memory cells. Cryopreservation partially decreased CXCR3 expression, and most assays used fresh PBMCs. Naive CXCR3-positive cells had TRB CDR3s more hydrophobic than those of CXCR3-negative naive cells. Memory CD8+ cells had much lower diversity, and both naive subsets had comparably high diversity.

About this clonotype: What it binds is not known.

UMI-labeled TRB cDNA libraries were prepared by 5' RACE. Reanalyzing the 5' RACE reads, TCRdb keeps one entry per CDR3 protein, without DNA. The sample table sets out some 140,000 distinct CDR3 sequences. Those CD8+ T cells considered naive were CD45RO-CCR7+CD27+CD95-. The germline gives CDR1 LNHDA, CDR2 SQIVND (reference sequence). The CDR3 has 16 amino acids. The sequence derives from a human donor in good health. Some clones in this sample may be carry-over from other donors' samples. The chain combines TRBV19 with TRBJ1-2; TCRdb returns TRBD1, unconfirmable since there is no DNA. The sequenced material came from naive CXCR3+ CD8+ T cells from blood. This sample's subset: CD45RO-CCR7+CD27+CD95- naive CD8+ T cells expressing CXCR3 (TNR3+). The CDR3 spells CASSPRTGAVLYGYTF.